In this sample, the clone carrying this T cell receptor (beta chain) turned up a few times. This entry is derived from a study of T cells after yellow fever vaccination. Looked up from germline, CDR1 is SGHRS and CDR2 is YFSETQ. V lost 0 bases and J lost 0, with 3 bases in between. There are 13 residues in the CDR3. MiXCR, applied by TCRdb to the 5' RACE reads, yields one record per CDR3 protein. This sample has tens of thousands of distinct CDR3 sequences, with 10% to 15% found just once. The sequence was collected from a man aged 18 to 30 who received the YFV17D yellow fever vaccine. The rearrangement links TRBV5-1 to TRBJ1-1; D uncertain. The sequencing here drew on CD8+ T cells not binding an NS4B(214-222) dextramer, sorted from PBMCs, taken 20 to 25 days after the first yellow fever vaccination. The CDR3 loop is CASSLEVNTEAFF. CDR3 in DNA: TGCGCCAGCAGCTTGGAAGTGAACACTGAAGCTTTCTTT.